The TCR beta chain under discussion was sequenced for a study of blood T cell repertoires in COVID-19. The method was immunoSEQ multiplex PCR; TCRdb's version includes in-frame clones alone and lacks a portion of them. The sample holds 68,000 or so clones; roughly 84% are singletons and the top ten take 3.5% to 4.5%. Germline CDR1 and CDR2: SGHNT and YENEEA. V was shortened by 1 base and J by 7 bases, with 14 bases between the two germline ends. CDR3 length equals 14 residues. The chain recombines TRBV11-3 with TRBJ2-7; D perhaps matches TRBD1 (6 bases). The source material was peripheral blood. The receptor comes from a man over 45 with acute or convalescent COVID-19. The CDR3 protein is CASSLVGTSGEQYF. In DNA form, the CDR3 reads TGTGCCAGCAGCTTAGTCGGGACATCGGGGGAGCAGTACTTC.